Each of the 22 T cell receptor beta chains below was sequenced from the same sample in a study of CD8 T cells in ankylosing spondylitis. TCRdb recomputed calls from the 5' RACE reads with MiXCR, one row per CDR3 protein. Of 300,000 to 350,000 distinct CDR3 sequences listed, 14% to 15% are singletons. The specimen was blood, either unsorted or a sorted T cell fraction (not recorded which). The receptors stem from a male donor with ankylosing spondylitis or in good health (not recorded which).

The CDR3 loop reads CSVEVKPGITDTQYF. The CDR3 DNA is TGCAGCGTTGAAGTGAAACCGGGAATCACAGATACGCAGTATTTT. This chain links TRBV29-1 with TRBJ2-3, with D tentatively TRBD2 (5 bases). The length of the CDR3 is 15 residues. The ends were cut back, 1 base at V and 2 bases at J, with 13 bases in the middle. Germline lookup yields CDR1 SQVTM and CDR2 ANQGSEA.

This chain connects TRBV27 to TRBJ1-2, with D unclear. The CDR3 covers 15 residues. Trimming removed 2 bases from V and 8 bases from J, with 18 bases in between. From germline, CDR1 is MNHEY and CDR2 SMNVEV (reference sequence). CDR3: CASSLNPNIVEGYTF. CDR3 sequence (DNA): TGTGCCAGCAGTTTAAATCCCAACATAGTAGAAGGCTACACCTTC.

The chain links TRBV5-1 to TRBJ1-2; D gene uncertain. There are 18 residues in the CDR3. CDR1 is SGHRS, CDR2 YFSETQ, per germline. V was shortened by 0 bases and J by 5 bases, with 23 bases between the two germline ends. The CDR3 is CASSLEGWSDPQEYGYTF. The CDR3 DNA follows: TGCGCCAGCAGCTTGGAAGGGTGGAGCGACCCTCAGGAATATGGCTACACCTTC.

The chain carries TRBV12-3 or TRBV12-4 and TRBJ2-2; 10 nucleotides agree with TRBD1. The CDR3 contains 16 residues. After removal of 4 bases from V and 3 bases from J, the junction contained 5 bases not matched to a gene. The CDR3 DNA sequence: TGTGCCAGCAGTTCTCGGACAGGGGGGGACACCGGGGAGCTGTTTTTT. Translated, it gives CASSSRTGGDTGELFF.

This clonotype was seen only a few times. The germline gene is not matched at one end of the junction; a read error may be the cause. The V and J genes are TRBV7-9 and TRBJ2-1; D possibly matches TRBD1 or TRBD2 (6 bases each). The CDR3 has 15 amino acids. CDR1 SEHNR and CDR2 FQNEAQ come from the germline V gene (reference sequence). The CDR3 DNA reads TGTGCCAGCAGCTTAGCCGGGGGCAGCTACAGTGAGCAGTTCTTC. Its protein product is CASSLAGGSYSEQFF.

This clonotype occurred many times. The CDR3 DNA follows: TGTGCCAGCAGTTTACATAGCTCCTACGAGCAGTACTTC. Amino acids: CASSLHSSYEQYF. V usage is TRBV12-3 or TRBV12-4 and J usage is TRBJ2-7; D remains ambiguous. Trimming removed 2 bases at V and 0 bases at J, with 5 bases between. This CDR3 region has 13 residues.

This clonotype showed up many times. The chain uses TRBV5-1 and TRBJ1-3, with D unclear. The CDR3 covers 14 residues. Between the trimmed V and J ends, which lost 4 bases and 0 bases, there was a span of 8 bases. The germline CDR1 and CDR2 sequences are SGHRS and YFSETQ. The CDR3 coding sequence is TGCGCCAGCAGCCGGAGTGACTCTGGAAACACCATATATTTT. Protein: CASSRSDSGNTIYF.

V and J are TRBV5-1 and TRBJ1-6; weak D call: TRBD1 (5 bases). The V end lost 4 bases, the J end lost 7 bases, and 15 bases lay between the germline ends. The CDR3 runs to 15 residues. Germline V CDR1 and CDR2: SGHRS, YFSETQ. CDR3 DNA sequence: TGCGCCAGCAGCCCCGACAGCCCCGGGAATTCACCCCTCCACTTT. Translating it yields CASSPDSPGNSPLHF. The full variable domain, in which reference TRBV5-1 and TRBJ1-6 provide the parts outside the CDR3, is KAGVTQTPRYLIKTRGQQVTLSCSPISGHRSVSWYQQTPGQGLQFLFEYFSETQRNKGNFPGRFSGRQFSNSRSEMNVSTLELGDSALYLCASSPDSPGNSPLHFGNGTRLTVT.

This clonotype has just a few counts. The chain joins TRBV19 to TRBJ2-1, with 8 bases matching TRBD2. Germline assignment: CDR1 LNHDA and CDR2 SQIVND (reference sequence). With V trimmed by 3 bases and J by 6 bases, 10 bases remained unmatched. The CDR3 length is 16 residues. The CDR3 sequence is CASSILLAVAPNEQFF. The CDR3 DNA reads as TGTGCCAGTAGTATCCTACTAGCGGTGGCTCCCAATGAGCAGTTCTTC.

The chain carries TRBV27 and TRBJ1-3, with 7 bases matching TRBD1. The J segment lost 4 bases and the V segment lost 5 bases, leaving 20 bases of the junction unmatched. Germline V gene lookup returns CDR1 MNHEY and CDR2 SMNVEV (reference sequence). CDR3 length: 19 amino acids. The CDR3 loop reads CASSLRGPTGLISGNTIYF. CDR3 DNA sequence: TGTGCCAGCAGTCTACGAGGACCGACAGGGCTTATATCAGGAAACACCATATATTTT.

In its sample, this clonotype was seen a few times. The gene calls are TRBV5-1 and TRBJ1-1; D is possibly TRBD1 (5 bases). V was pared by 2 bases and J by 7 bases, with 18 bases between. Per the germline V gene, CDR1 is SGHRS and CDR2 is YFSETQ. There are 15 residues in the CDR3. The CDR3 protein is CASSLLGQLPGEAFF. DNA of the CDR3: TGCGCCAGCAGCTTATTGGGGCAGCTCCCTGGTGAAGCTTTCTTT. Full variable domain (missing parts from reference TRBV5-1 and TRBJ1-1): KAGVTQTPRYLIKTRGQQVTLSCSPISGHRSVSWYQQTPGQGLQFLFEYFSETQRNKGNFPGRFSGRQFSNSRSEMNVSTLELGDSALYLCASSLLGQLPGEAFFGQGTRLTVV.

This clonotype was found a few times. The chain employs TRBV3-1 and TRBJ2-7; unclear D gene. V lost 10 bases to trimming and J lost 6 bases, with 19 bases between them. The CDR3 extends over 13 amino acids. CDR1 is LGHDT and CDR2 is YNNKEL in the germline V gene (reference sequence). CDR3: CATSTSPLGEQYF. The CDR3 DNA reads as TGTGCCACCTCGACAAGCCCCCTAGGCGAGCAGTACTTC.

The V and J genes are TRBV6-1 and TRBJ2-3, with 8 bases matching TRBD1. There are 16 residues in the CDR3. Trimming at V came to 6 bases and at J to 1 base, leaving 9 bases not matched to a gene. Germline V gives CDR1 MNHNS, CDR2 SASEGT. For the CDR3, the DNA is TGTGCCAGCAGCCCCTCCGCGACAGGGGGCACAGATACGCAGTATTTT. Amino acids: CASSPSATGGTDTQYF.

The chain carries TRBV4-2 and TRBJ1-4; TRBD1 might be the D (6 bases). V lost 4 bases and J 11 bases, leaving 20 bases between the germline ends. The CDR3 contains 15 residues. In germline, CDR1 is LGHNA, CDR2 YNFKEQ. The CDR3 DNA reads TGTGCCAGCAGCCTAATACAGGGTGCCGCGCGGAAACTGTTTTTT. This codes for CASSLIQGAARKLFF.

This clonotype occurred a few times. The chain couples TRBV5-1 to TRBJ2-3; D is uncertain. Germline V lookup: CDR1 SGHRS, CDR2 YFSETQ. Trimming pared 1 base from V and 2 bases from J, leaving 14 bases between. This CDR3 is 16 amino acids long. The CDR3 here is CASSLSLRQLTDTQYF. In nucleotides, the CDR3 is TGCGCCAGCAGCTTGTCTTTGCGGCAGCTCACAGATACGCAGTATTTT.

This chain connects TRBV7-2 to TRBJ2-2; D may correspond to TRBD1 or TRBD2 (5 bases each). The CDR3 has 17 residues. Trimming pared 5 bases from V and 8 bases from J, leaving 24 bases between. CDR1 and CDR2 from the germline V gene are SGHTA and FQGNSA. In DNA form, the CDR3 reads TGTGCCAGCAGCCGTAGTGTTGAGGGGCCGAGAATGGGGGAGCTGTTTTTT. It translates to CASSRSVEGPRMGELFF. Supplemented by reference TRBV7-2 and TRBJ2-2, the full variable domain reads GAGVSQSPSNKVTEKGKDVELRCDPISGHTALYWYRQSLGQGLEFLIYFQGNSAPDKSGLPSDRFSAERTGGSVSTLTIQRTQQEDSAVYLCASSRSVEGPRMGELFFGEGSRLTVL.

This clonotype was seen a few times. The rearrangement uses TRBV3-1 and TRBJ2-1, with 14 bases lining up with TRBD2. Unmatched junction bases numbered 6, after V lost 2 bases and J lost 9 bases. Germline V gene data show CDR1 as LGHDT and CDR2 as YNNKEL (reference sequence). This CDR3 comprises 16 residues. For the CDR3, the DNA is TGTGCCAGCAGCCAACGACTAGCGGGAGGGCCGGGTGAGCAGTTCTTC. It translates to CASSQRLAGGPGEQFF.

The chain couples TRBV2 to TRBJ2-2; 9 bases are shared with TRBD1. With V trimmed by 7 bases and J by 7 bases, 4 bases remained unmatched. CDR1 and CDR2 (germline): SNHLY, FYNNEI. CDR3 size: 13 residues. Written as DNA, the CDR3 is TGTGCCAGCAAACAGGGGGCTGGCGGGGAGCTGTTTTTT. Its protein is CASKQGAGGELFF.

The chain links TRBV20-1 to TRBJ2-3; 8 positions match TRBD2. After removal of 0 bases from V and 1 base from J, the junction contained 3 bases not matched to a gene. Looked up from germline, CDR1 is DFQATT and CDR2 is SNEGSKA (reference sequence). The CDR3 is 15 amino acids. The CDR3: CSAREGRGGTDTQYF. The CDR3 region has the DNA TGCAGTGCTAGAGAGGGGCGGGGGGGCACAGATACGCAGTATTTT.

This clonotype has more than one count but fewer than ten. J is TRBJ2-5 and V is TRBV6-5, with D maybe TRBD2 (5 bases). V lost 0 bases and J 3 bases, leaving 14 bases between the germline ends. The CDR3 extends over 16 amino acids. Germline CDR1 is MNHEY and CDR2 is SVGAGI. Here the CDR3 reads CASSYSTGSPKETQYF. The CDR3 coding sequence is TGTGCCAGCAGTTACTCGACGGGAAGCCCTAAAGAGACCCAGTACTTC.

The V call is TRBV6-5, the J call TRBJ2-2; D not certain. Germline CDR1 reads MNHEY; CDR2 reads SVGAGI. V lost 2 bases to trimming and J lost 4 bases, with 14 bases between them. There are 16 residues in the CDR3. The CDR3 nucleotides read TGTGCCAGCAGTTACGGGTCGGGCACGGGCACCGGGGAGCTGTTTTTT. Its protein is CASSYGSGTGTGELFF.

This clonotype was counted many times. The chain employs TRBV12-3 or TRBV12-4 and TRBJ1-3; 8 nucleotides match TRBD1. The CDR3 covers 16 residues. J gave up 2 bases and V 2 bases, and 5 bases lay outside the gene matches. CDR3 sequence reads: CASSLPGGIAGNTIYF. In DNA form, the CDR3 reads TGTGCCAGCAGTTTACCAGGGGGCATCGCTGGAAACACCATATATTTT.